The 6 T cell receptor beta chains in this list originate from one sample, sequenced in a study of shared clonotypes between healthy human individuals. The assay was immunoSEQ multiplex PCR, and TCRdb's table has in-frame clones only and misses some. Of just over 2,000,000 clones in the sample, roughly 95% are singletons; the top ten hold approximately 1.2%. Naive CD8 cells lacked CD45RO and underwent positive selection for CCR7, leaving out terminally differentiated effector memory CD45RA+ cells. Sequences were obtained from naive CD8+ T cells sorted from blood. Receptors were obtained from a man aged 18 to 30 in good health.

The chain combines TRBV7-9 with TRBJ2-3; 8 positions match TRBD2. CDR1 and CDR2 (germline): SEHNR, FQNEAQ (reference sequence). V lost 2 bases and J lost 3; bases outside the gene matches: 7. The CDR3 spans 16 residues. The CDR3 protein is CASSLTLGGGTDTQYF. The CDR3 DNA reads TGTGCCAGCAGCTTAACCCTCGGGGGGGGGACAGATACGCAGTATTTT.

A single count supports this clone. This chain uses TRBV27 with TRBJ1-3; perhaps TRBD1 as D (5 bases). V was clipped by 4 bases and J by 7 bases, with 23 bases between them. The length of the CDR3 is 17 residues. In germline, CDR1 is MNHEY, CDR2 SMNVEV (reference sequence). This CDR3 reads CASSSLIQDGMRNTIYF. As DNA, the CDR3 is TGTGCCAGCAGTTCGCTAATACAGGATGGCATGCGGAACACCATATATTTT.

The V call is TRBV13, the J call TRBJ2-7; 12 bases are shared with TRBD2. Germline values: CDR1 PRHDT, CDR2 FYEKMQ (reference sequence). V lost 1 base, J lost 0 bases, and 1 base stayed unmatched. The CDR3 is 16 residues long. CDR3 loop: CASSLATSGSSYEQYF. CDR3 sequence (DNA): TGTGCCAGCAGCTTAGCGACTAGCGGGAGCTCCTACGAGCAGTACTTC.

The CDR3 sequence is CASSLQGIEGYTF. CDR3 sequence (DNA): TGTGCCAGCAGTTTACAGGGTATAGAAGGCTACACCTTC. The chain recombines TRBV27 with TRBJ1-2; D perhaps matches TRBD1 (5 bases). This CDR3 is 13 amino acids long. V dropped 2 bases and J dropped 8 bases, with 12 bases sitting between them. Germline V gene sequence: CDR1 MNHEY, CDR2 SMNVEV (reference sequence).

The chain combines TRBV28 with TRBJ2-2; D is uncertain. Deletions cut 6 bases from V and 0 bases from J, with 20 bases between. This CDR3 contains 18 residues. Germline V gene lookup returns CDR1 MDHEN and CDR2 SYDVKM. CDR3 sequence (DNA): TGTGCCAGCAGCTCCCACGGCGGTACACTCGCGAACACCGGGGAGCTGTTTTTT. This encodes CASSSHGGTLANTGELFF.

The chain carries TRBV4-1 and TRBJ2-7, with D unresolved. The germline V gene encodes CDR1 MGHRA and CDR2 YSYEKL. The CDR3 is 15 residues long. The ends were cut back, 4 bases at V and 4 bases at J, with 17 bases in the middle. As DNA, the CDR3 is TGCGCCAGCAGCCGGACGGACGGCTCACCTTACGAGCAGTACTTC. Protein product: CASSRTDGSPYEQYF.